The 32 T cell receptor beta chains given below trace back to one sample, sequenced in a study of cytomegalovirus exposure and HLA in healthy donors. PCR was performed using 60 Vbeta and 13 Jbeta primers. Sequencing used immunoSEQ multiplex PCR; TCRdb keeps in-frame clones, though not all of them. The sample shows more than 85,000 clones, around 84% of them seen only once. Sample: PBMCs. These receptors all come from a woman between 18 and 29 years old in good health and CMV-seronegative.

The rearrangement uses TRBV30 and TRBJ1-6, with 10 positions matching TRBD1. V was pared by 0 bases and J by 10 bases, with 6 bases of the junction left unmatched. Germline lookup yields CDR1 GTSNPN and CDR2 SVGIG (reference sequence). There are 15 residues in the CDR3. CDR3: CAWSVGQGLWSPLHF. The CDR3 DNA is TGTGCCTGGAGTGTGGGACAGGGGCTATGGTCACCCCTCCACTTT.

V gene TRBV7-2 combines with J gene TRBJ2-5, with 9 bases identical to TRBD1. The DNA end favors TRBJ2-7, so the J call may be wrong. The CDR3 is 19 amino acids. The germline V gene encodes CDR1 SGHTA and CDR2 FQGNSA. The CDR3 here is CASSLPAQTGQGRSYEQYF. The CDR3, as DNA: TGTGCCAGCAGCTTACCCGCACAAACCGGACAGGGGCGCTCCTACGAGCAGTACTTC.

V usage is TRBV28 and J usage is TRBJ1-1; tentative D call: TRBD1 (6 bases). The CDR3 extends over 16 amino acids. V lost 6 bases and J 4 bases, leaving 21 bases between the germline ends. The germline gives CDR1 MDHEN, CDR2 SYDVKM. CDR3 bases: TGTGCCAGCAGGCCTCCAGGTGGGGGCGACGGCACTGAAGCTTTCTTT. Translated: CASRPPGGGDGTEAFF.

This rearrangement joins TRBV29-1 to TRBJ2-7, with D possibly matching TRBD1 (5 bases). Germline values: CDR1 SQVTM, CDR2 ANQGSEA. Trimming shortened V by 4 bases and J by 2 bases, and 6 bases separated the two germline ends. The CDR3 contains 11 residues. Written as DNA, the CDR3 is TGCAGCGTTGGACAGACCTACGAGCAGTACTTC. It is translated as CSVGQTYEQYF.

This chain's CDR3 is CASSARTSGAYEQYF. CDR3 coding DNA: TGTGCCAGCAGTGCCCGGACAAGTGGGGCCTACGAGCAGTACTTC. This chain links TRBV6-5 with TRBJ2-7, with TRBD1 as a possible D gene (5 bases). The V and J ends lost 5 bases and 2 bases respectively, with 16 bases between them. This CDR3 has 15 amino acids. Germline CDR1 reads MNHEY; CDR2 reads SVGAGI.

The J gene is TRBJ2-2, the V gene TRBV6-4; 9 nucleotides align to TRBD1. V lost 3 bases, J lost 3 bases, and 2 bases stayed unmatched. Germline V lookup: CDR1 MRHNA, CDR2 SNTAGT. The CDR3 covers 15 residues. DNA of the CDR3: TGTGCCAGCAGTGAAGGGACAGGGCACACCGGGGAGCTGTTTTTT. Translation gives CASSEGTGHTGELFF.

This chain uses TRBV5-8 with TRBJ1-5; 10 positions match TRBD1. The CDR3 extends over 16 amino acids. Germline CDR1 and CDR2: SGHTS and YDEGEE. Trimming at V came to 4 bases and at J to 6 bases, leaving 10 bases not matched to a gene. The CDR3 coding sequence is TGTGCCAGCAGCCTAAGCCGGCGACAGGGGGCTCAGCCCCAGCATTTT. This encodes CASSLSRRQGAQPQHF.

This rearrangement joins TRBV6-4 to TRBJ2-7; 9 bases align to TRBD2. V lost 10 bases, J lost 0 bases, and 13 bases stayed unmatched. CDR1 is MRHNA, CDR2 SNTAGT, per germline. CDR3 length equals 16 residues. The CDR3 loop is CATRAEISGSSYEQYF. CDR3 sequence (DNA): TGTGCCACCCGAGCCGAGATTAGCGGGAGCTCCTACGAGCAGTACTTC.

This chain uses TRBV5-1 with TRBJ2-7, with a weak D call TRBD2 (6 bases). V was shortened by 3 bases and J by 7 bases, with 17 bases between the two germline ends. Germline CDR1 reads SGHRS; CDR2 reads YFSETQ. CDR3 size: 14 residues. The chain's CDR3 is CASSSGTASAEQYF. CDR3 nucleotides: TGCGCCAGCAGCTCCGGGACTGCCTCGGCTGAGCAGTACTTC.

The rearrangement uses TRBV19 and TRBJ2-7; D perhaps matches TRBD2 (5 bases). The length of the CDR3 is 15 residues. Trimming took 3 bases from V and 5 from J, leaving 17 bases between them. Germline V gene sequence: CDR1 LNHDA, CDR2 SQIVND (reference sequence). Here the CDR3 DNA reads TGTGCCAGTAGTATGGTGGGCTCGAGGGTAAACGAGCAGTACTTC. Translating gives CASSMVGSRVNEQYF.

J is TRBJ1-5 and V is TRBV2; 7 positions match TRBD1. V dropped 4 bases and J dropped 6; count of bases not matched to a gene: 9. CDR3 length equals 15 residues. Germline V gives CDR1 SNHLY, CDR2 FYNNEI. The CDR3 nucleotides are TGTGCCAGCAGTGTAGGGGGCGCGGGGAGTCAGCCCCAGCATTTT. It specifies CASSVGGAGSQPQHF.

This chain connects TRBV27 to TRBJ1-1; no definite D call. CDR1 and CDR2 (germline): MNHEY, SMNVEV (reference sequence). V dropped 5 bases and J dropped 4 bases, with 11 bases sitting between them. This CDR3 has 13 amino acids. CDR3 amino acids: CASSHGGSTEAFF. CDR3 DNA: TGTGCCAGCAGTCACGGAGGGAGCACTGAAGCTTTCTTT.

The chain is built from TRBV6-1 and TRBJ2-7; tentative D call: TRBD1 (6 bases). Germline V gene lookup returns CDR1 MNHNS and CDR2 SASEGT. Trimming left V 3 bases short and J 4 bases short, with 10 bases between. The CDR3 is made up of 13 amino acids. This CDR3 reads CASSDQGLYEQYF. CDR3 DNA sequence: TGTGCCAGCAGTGACCAGGGGCTTTACGAGCAGTACTTC.

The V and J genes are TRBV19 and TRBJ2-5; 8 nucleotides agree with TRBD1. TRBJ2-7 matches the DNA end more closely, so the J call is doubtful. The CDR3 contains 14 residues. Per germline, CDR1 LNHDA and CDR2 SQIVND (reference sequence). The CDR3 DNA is TGTGCCAGTAGTATGACCGGACAGGGCCGCGAGCAGTACTTC. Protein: CASSMTGQGREQYF.

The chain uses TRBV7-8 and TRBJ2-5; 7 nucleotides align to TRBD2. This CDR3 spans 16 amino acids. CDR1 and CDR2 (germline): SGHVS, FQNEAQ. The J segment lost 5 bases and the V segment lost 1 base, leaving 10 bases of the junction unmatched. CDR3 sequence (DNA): TGTGCCAGCAGCTTAGTGGGGGGGGGAGTAATCGAGACCCAGTACTTC. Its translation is CASSLVGGGVIETQYF.

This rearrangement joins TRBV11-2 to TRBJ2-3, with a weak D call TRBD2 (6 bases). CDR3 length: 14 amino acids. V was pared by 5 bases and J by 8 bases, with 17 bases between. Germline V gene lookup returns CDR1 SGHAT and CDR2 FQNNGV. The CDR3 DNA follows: TGTGCCAGCAGCCGTCGGGAGATTCAGGGTACGCAGTATTTT. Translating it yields CASSRREIQGTQYF.

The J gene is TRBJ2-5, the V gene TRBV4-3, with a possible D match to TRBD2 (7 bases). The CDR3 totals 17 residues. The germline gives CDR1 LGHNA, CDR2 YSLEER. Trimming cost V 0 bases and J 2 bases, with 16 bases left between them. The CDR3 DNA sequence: TGCGCCAGCAGCCAAGAAATTCCCGGGGGGCTACAAGAGACCCAGTACTTC. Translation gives CASSQEIPGGLQETQYF.

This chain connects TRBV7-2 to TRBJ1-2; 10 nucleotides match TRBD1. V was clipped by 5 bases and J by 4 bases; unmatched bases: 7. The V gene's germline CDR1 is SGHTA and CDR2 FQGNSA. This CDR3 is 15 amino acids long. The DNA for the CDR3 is TGTGCCAGCAGCGCTAGGACAGGGGGGGGCTATGGCTACACCTTC. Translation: CASSARTGGGYGYTF.

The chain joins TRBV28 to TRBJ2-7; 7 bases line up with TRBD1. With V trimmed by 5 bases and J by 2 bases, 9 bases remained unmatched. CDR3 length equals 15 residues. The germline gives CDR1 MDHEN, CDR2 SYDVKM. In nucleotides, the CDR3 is TGTGCCAGCAGTGAGGGACAGAACCCAGCCTACGAGCAGTACTTC. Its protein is CASSEGQNPAYEQYF.

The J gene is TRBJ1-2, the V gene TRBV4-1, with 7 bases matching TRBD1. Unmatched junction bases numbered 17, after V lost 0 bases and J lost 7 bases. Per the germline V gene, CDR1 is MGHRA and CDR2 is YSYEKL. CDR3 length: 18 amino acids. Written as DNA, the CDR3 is TGCGCCAGCAGCCAAGAACGCGACAGGGAGTTTATATATGGTGGCTACACCTTC. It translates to CASSQERDREFIYGGYTF.

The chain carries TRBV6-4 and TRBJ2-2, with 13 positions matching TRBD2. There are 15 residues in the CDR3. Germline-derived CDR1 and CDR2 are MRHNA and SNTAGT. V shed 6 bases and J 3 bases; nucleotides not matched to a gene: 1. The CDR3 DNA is TGTGCCAGCAGAGGACTAGCGGGAGACACCGGGGAGCTGTTTTTT. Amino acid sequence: CASRGLAGDTGELFF.

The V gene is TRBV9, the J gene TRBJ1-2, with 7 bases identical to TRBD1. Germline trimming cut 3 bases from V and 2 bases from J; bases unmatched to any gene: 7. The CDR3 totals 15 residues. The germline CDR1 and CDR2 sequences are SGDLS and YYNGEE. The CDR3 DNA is TGTGCCAGCAGCGGTTACAGGGGTCTCAACTATGGCTACACCTTC. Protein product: CASSGYRGLNYGYTF.

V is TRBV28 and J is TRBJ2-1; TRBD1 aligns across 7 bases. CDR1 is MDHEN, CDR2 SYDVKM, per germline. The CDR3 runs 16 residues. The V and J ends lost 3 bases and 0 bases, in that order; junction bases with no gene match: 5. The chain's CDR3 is CASSFPYRGSYNEQFF. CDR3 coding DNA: TGTGCCAGCAGTTTCCCCTACAGGGGCTCCTACAATGAGCAGTTCTTC. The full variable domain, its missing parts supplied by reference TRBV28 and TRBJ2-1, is DVKVTQSSRYLVKRTGEKVFLECVQDMDHENMFWYRQDPGLGLRLIYFSYDVKMKEKGDIPEGYSVSREKKERFSLILESASTNQTSMYLCASSFPYRGSYNEQFFGPGTRLTVL.

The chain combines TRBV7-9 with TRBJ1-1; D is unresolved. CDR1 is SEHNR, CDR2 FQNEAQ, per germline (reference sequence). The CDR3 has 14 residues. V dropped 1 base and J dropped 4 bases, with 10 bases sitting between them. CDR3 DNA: TGTGCCAGCAGCTTAGAAGCGGAGGGCACTGAAGCTTTCTTT. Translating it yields CASSLEAEGTEAFF.

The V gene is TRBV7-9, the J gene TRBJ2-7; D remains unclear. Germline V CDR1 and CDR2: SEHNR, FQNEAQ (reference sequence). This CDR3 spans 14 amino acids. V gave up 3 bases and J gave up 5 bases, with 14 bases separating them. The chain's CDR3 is CASSLEQSPNEQYF. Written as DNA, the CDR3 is TGTGCCAGCAGCTTGGAGCAAAGCCCCAACGAGCAGTACTTC.

DNA for the CDR3: TGTGCCAGCAGCTTAGATCAGCTAGCGGGATCTCAAGATACGCAGTATTTT. Its translation: CASSLDQLAGSQDTQYF. The chain is built from TRBV11-2 and TRBJ2-3, with 9 bases aligning to TRBD2. V lost 0 bases to trimming and J lost 5 bases; unmatched junction nucleotides: 9. CDR3 length equals 17 residues. The germline gives CDR1 SGHAT, CDR2 FQNNGV.

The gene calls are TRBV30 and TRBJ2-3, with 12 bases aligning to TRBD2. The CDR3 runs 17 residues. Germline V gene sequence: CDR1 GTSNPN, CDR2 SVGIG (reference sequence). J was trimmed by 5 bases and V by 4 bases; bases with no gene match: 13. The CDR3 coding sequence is TGTGCCTGGAATGTGCCGGCACCGGGACTAGCGGGAGATACGCAGTATTTT. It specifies CAWNVPAPGLAGDTQYF.

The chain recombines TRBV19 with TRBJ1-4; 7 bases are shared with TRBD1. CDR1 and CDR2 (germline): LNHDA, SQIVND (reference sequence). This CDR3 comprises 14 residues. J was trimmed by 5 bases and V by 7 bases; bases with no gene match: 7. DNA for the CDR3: TGTGCCAGTAAGGAGACAGGGTACAATGAAAAACTGTTTTTT. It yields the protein CASKETGYNEKLFF.

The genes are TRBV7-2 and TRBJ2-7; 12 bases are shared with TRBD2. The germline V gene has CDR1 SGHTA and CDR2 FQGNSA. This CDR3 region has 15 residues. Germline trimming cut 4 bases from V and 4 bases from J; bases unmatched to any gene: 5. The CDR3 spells CASSWRTSGVYEQYF. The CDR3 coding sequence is TGTGCCAGCAGCTGGAGGACTAGCGGGGTGTACGAGCAGTACTTC.

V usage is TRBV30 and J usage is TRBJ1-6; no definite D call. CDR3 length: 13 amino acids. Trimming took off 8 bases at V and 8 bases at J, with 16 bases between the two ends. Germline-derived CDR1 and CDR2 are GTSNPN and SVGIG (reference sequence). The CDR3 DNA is TGTGCCGTCGCCCTGGGTGGAGATTCACCCCTCCACTTT. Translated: CAVALGGDSPLHF.

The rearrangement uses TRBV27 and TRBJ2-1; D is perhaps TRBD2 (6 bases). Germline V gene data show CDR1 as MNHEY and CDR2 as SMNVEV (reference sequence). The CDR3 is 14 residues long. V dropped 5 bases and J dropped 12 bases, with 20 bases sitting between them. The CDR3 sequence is CASSPGLPSTGQFF. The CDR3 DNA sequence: TGTGCCAGCAGTCCGGGACTTCCAAGCACAGGGCAGTTCTTC.

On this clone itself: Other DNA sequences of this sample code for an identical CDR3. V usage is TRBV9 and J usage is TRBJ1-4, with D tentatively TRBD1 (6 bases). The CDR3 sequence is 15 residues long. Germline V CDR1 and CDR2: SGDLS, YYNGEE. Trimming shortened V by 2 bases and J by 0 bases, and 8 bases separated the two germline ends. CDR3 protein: CASSVTGATNEKLFF. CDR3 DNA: TGTGCCAGCAGCGTGACAGGTGCAACTAATGAAAAACTGTTTTTT.